This paragraph covers one T cell receptor beta chain sequence. The antigen remains undetermined. This sample was included in a study of cytomegalovirus exposure and HLA in healthy donors. PCR used 60 Vbeta primers and 13 Jbeta primers. Method: immunoSEQ multiplex PCR; TCRdb's copy keeps in-frame clones and lacks some. This table has around 40,000 clones, around 90% appearing once. Trimming stripped 6 bases from V and 3 bases from J, with 12 bases between. The germline gives CDR1 MNHEY, CDR2 SVGAGI. The CDR3 loop spans 14 amino acids. The study, taken as a whole, reports: Among TCR beta chains, those listed as cytomegalovirus-associated numbered about 160. A later analysis reportedly identified an Asian-associated ancestry cluster as carrying fewer N-insertions than the approximately 730-donor mean.

The J gene is TRBJ1-5, the V gene TRBV6-5; D perhaps matches TRBD1 (5 bases). The sequencing input was PBMCs. The sequence was collected from a woman in her forties in good health and CMV-seropositive. CDR3 in amino acids: CASRTEQLNQPQHF. CDR3 nucleotide sequence: TGTGCCAGCAGGACAGAGCAACTCAATCAGCCCCAGCATTTT.